These T cell receptor beta chains were read from a single sample in a study of a mutant IDH1 vaccine in newly diagnosed glioma. Antigens for these TCRs are unknown. Sequencing used immunoSEQ multiplex PCR; TCRdb keeps in-frame clones, though not all of them. The sample yields under 55,000 clones, 91% seen once. Sequences were derived from PBMCs, sampled from a glioma patient whose treatment included an IDH1 peptide vaccine. Receptors were obtained from a man aged 50 to 59 with glioma. CDR3s include the opening cysteine and the closing phenylalanine or tryptophan. The order of the fields is CDR3 length, V gene, D gene, clone size, J gene, CDR3 DNA, CDR3 protein. The D gene is left open where the match is weak. Size tells how often a clone was seen (once, few, many) or the class of an expanded clone, and some rows leave it out.

len: 16; v_gene: TRBV5-1; d_gene: TRBD2; abundance: once; j_gene: TRBJ2-5; CDR3nt: TGCGCCAGCAGCTCCGGACTAGCGGTAGGCCAAGAGACCCAGTACTTC; CDR3aa: CASSSGLAVGQETQYF
len: 15; v_gene: TRBV5-4; d_gene: NA; abundance: NA; j_gene: TRBJ2-6; CDR3nt: TGTGCCAGCACCTCCTCGGGCTTTGGGGCCAACGTCCTGACTTTC; CDR3aa: CASTSSGFGANVLTF
len: 17; v_gene: TRBV7-8; d_gene: NA; abundance: NA; j_gene: TRBJ2-2; CDR3nt: TGTGCCAGCAGCTTTTTGTCAGGGGCGTGGGACACCGGGGAGCTGTTTTTT; CDR3aa: CASSFLSGAWDTGELFF
len: 13; v_gene: TRBV7-8; d_gene: NA; abundance: few; j_gene: TRBJ2-1; CDR3nt: TGTGCCAGCGGCTTGCTATCCTACAATGAGCAGTTCTTC; CDR3aa: CASGLLSYNEQFF
len: 14; v_gene: TRBV5-5; d_gene: NA; abundance: NA; j_gene: TRBJ1-2; CDR3nt: TGTGCCAGCAGCTTGCGGTGGCTCCTAGAGGGCTACACCTTC; CDR3aa: CASSLRWLLEGYTF
len: 15; v_gene: TRBV28; d_gene: NA; abundance: NA; j_gene: TRBJ1-2; CDR3nt: TGTGCCAGCAGTGTTGAGGCCGGGCAGACCTATGGCTACACCTTC; CDR3aa: CASSVEAGQTYGYTF
len: 11; v_gene: TRBV28; d_gene: NA; abundance: once; j_gene: TRBJ2-1; CDR3nt: TGTGCCAGTTATCGGGGGAGGCAGCAGTTCTTC; CDR3aa: CASYRGRQQFF
len: 15; v_gene: TRBV7-6; d_gene: NA; abundance: NA; j_gene: TRBJ2-1; CDR3nt: TGTGCCAGCAGCTTAGCAGCCGTGGGCTACAATGAGCAGTTCTTC; CDR3aa: CASSLAAVGYNEQFF
len: 13; v_gene: TRBV27; d_gene: NA; abundance: NA; j_gene: TRBJ2-5; CDR3nt: TGTGCCAGCAGTTTACCCGGGCTGGAGACCCAGTACTTC; CDR3aa: CASSLPGLETQYF
len: 14; v_gene: TRBV30; d_gene: NA; abundance: NA; j_gene: TRBJ1-1; CDR3nt: TGTGCCTGGAGCATGAGGGTCGGACACACTGAAGCTTTCTTT; CDR3aa: CAWSMRVGHTEAFF
len: 14; v_gene: TRBV7-2; d_gene: TRBD1; abundance: NA; j_gene: TRBJ1-3; CDR3nt: TGTGCCAGCAGGAAGGACGGGGGGACAGGGACCATATATTTT; CDR3aa: CASRKDGGTGTIYF
len: 14; v_gene: TRBV30; d_gene: TRBD2; abundance: NA; j_gene: TRBJ2-5; CDR3nt: TGTGCCTGGAGAGGAGCGGGAGGCCGGGGGACCCAGTACTTC; CDR3aa: CAWRGAGGRGTQYF
len: 12; v_gene: TRBV28; d_gene: NA; abundance: once; j_gene: TRBJ2-1; CDR3nt: TGTGCCAGCAGTTCAACCTCGCTTTACCAGTTCTTC; CDR3aa: CASSSTSLYQFF
len: 14; v_gene: TRBV6-5; d_gene: TRBD1; abundance: NA; j_gene: TRBJ2-7; CDR3nt: TGTGCCAGCAGTTACCTAGACAGGGGCCACGAGCAGTACTTC; CDR3aa: CASSYLDRGHEQYF
len: 14; v_gene: TRBV9; d_gene: NA; abundance: few; j_gene: TRBJ2-5; CDR3nt: TGTGCCAGCAGCCCCCCGCAACGTCCGGAGACCCAGTACTTC; CDR3aa: CASSPPQRPETQYF
len: 12; v_gene: TRBV29-1; d_gene: NA; abundance: NA; j_gene: TRBJ1-2; CDR3nt: TGCAGCGTGGAACTGGGTGGGTATGGCTACACCTTC; CDR3aa: CSVELGGYGYTF
len: 15; v_gene: TRBV4-1; d_gene: TRBD2; abundance: NA; j_gene: TRBJ2-5; CDR3nt: TGCGCCAGCAGCCAGATTGCGGGGGGCGGAGAGACCCAGTACTTC; CDR3aa: CASSQIAGGGETQYF
len: 15; v_gene: TRBV5-6; d_gene: NA; abundance: NA; j_gene: TRBJ1-2; CDR3nt: TGTGCCAGCAGCTTGCGGTGGACCTGGCAATATGGCTACACCTTC; CDR3aa: CASSLRWTWQYGYTF
len: 14; v_gene: TRBV2; d_gene: NA; abundance: NA; j_gene: TRBJ2-1; CDR3nt: TGTGCCAGCAGTGAAGCGGGGCTCGTCGATGAGCAGTTCTTC; CDR3aa: CASSEAGLVDEQFF
len: 14; v_gene: TRBV6-1; d_gene: NA; abundance: NA; j_gene: TRBJ2-5; CDR3nt: TGTGCCAGCAGTGAATCACAGGGTCTGCAGACCCAGTACTTC; CDR3aa: CASSESQGLQTQYF
len: 15; v_gene: TRBV2; d_gene: NA; abundance: NA; j_gene: TRBJ2-3; CDR3nt: TGTGCCAGCAGTGAACTAAGGACGGGCACAGATACGCAGTATTTT; CDR3aa: CASSELRTGTDTQYF
len: 14; v_gene: TRBV27; d_gene: NA; abundance: NA; j_gene: TRBJ2-7; CDR3nt: TGTGCCAGCAGTCCTACAGGACGGGCCTACGAGCAGTACTTC; CDR3aa: CASSPTGRAYEQYF
len: 12; v_gene: TRBV7-9; d_gene: NA; abundance: NA; j_gene: TRBJ2-5; CDR3nt: TGTGCCAGCAGCACGAACCAAGAGACCCAGTACTTC; CDR3aa: CASSTNQETQYF
len: 16; v_gene: TRBV9; d_gene: TRBD2; abundance: NA; j_gene: TRBJ2-1; CDR3nt: TGTGCCAGCAGCAGGACTAGCGGCAATTCCTACAATGAGCAGTTCTTC; CDR3aa: CASSRTSGNSYNEQFF
len: 15; v_gene: TRBV7-8; d_gene: NA; abundance: NA; j_gene: TRBJ2-7; CDR3nt: TGTGCCAGCAGCCCTACCCGGGAGTTTCTGTACGAGCAGTACTTC; CDR3aa: CASSPTREFLYEQYF
len: 12; v_gene: TRBV5-1; d_gene: NA; abundance: NA; j_gene: TRBJ2-7; CDR3nt: TGCGCCAGCAGAACTGCAGAATACGAGCAGTACTTC; CDR3aa: CASRTAEYEQYF
len: 19; v_gene: TRBV28; d_gene: NA; abundance: NA; j_gene: TRBJ1-3; CDR3nt: TGTGCCAGCAGTTTCCACCCCGGGACACGTCACCTCTCTGGAAACACCATATATTTT; CDR3aa: CASSFHPGTRHLSGNTIYF
len: 12; v_gene: TRBV10-3; d_gene: NA; abundance: NA; j_gene: TRBJ2-7; CDR3nt: TGTGCCAGCGGGACGGAGACCTACGAGCAGTACTTC; CDR3aa: CASGTETYEQYF
len: 14; v_gene: TRBV6-6; d_gene: NA; abundance: NA; j_gene: TRBJ2-7; CDR3nt: TGTGCCAGCAGTCCCCTGGGGGAATCCTACGAGCAGTACTTC; CDR3aa: CASSPLGESYEQYF
len: 16; v_gene: TRBV5-4; d_gene: NA; abundance: once; j_gene: TRBJ1-1; CDR3nt: TGTGCCAGCAGCTCCTGGAGAGGGCGTGGGGACACTGAAGCTTTCTTT; CDR3aa: CASSSWRGRGDTEAFF
len: 16; v_gene: TRBV5-5; d_gene: NA; abundance: NA; j_gene: TRBJ1-1; CDR3nt: TGTGCCAGCAGCTCGACCGCGACCGGAAAGGGAACTGAAGCTTTCTTT; CDR3aa: CASSSTATGKGTEAFF
len: 15; v_gene: TRBV4-1; d_gene: TRBD2; abundance: NA; j_gene: TRBJ2-1; CDR3nt: TGCGCCAGCAGCCAAGTCCAGCGGGGGCGCAATGAGCAGTTCTTC; CDR3aa: CASSQVQRGRNEQFF
len: 16; v_gene: TRBV7-2; d_gene: NA; abundance: NA; j_gene: TRBJ2-1; CDR3nt: TGTGCCAGCAGCTCGAGCTCCGGGGTAACCTACAATGAGCAGTTCTTC; CDR3aa: CASSSSSGVTYNEQFF
len: 15; v_gene: TRBV11-1; d_gene: TRBD2; abundance: NA; j_gene: TRBJ2-3; CDR3nt: TGTGCCAGCAGCTTCAATAGCGGGAGAGGAGATACGCAGTATTTT; CDR3aa: CASSFNSGRGDTQYF
len: 14; v_gene: TRBV28; d_gene: NA; abundance: NA; j_gene: TRBJ1-5; CDR3nt: TGTGCCAGCAGTTTACTCAGCGCGGGGAAGCCCCAGCATTTT; CDR3aa: CASSLLSAGKPQHF
len: 14; v_gene: TRBV5-6; d_gene: TRBD1; abundance: NA; j_gene: TRBJ1-5; CDR3nt: TGTGCCAGCAGCCCTGGGACAGGTGATCAGCCCCAGCATTTT; CDR3aa: CASSPGTGDQPQHF
len: 15; v_gene: TRBV13; d_gene: TRBD1; abundance: NA; j_gene: TRBJ1-4; CDR3nt: TGTGCCAGCAGCAACGGACAGGGCGGCTATGAAAAACTGTTTTTT; CDR3aa: CASSNGQGGYEKLFF
len: 16; v_gene: TRBV7-6; d_gene: NA; abundance: NA; j_gene: TRBJ2-2; CDR3nt: TGTGCCAGCAGCTTGCTTCGGGGGCAGGGCACCGGGGAGCTGTTTTTT; CDR3aa: CASSLLRGQGTGELFF
len: 14; v_gene: TRBV7-8; d_gene: NA; abundance: NA; j_gene: TRBJ1-2; CDR3nt: TGTGCCAGCAGCTTAACGACAGGCGGTCCTGGCTACACCTTC; CDR3aa: CASSLTTGGPGYTF
len: 15; v_gene: TRBV7-9; d_gene: NA; abundance: NA; j_gene: TRBJ2-5; CDR3nt: TGTGCCAGCAGCTTAGTTGTCAGGCCCCAAGAGACCCAGTACTTC; CDR3aa: CASSLVVRPQETQYF
len: 18; v_gene: TRBV27; d_gene: NA; abundance: NA; j_gene: TRBJ2-2; CDR3nt: TGTGCCAGCACCCTCCAGCTCCCGGGCAGGAGGAACACCGGGGAGCTGTTTTTT; CDR3aa: CASTLQLPGRRNTGELFF
len: 12; v_gene: TRBV30; d_gene: TRBD2; abundance: few; j_gene: TRBJ2-7; CDR3nt: TGTGCCTGGAGTTCGGGAGGATACGAGCAGTACTTC; CDR3aa: CAWSSGGYEQYF
len: 15; v_gene: TRBV30; d_gene: TRBD2; abundance: once; j_gene: TRBJ2-7; CDR3nt: TGTGCCTGGGACCCGGGACTAGCGGGAGGGGACGAGCAGTACTTC; CDR3aa: CAWDPGLAGGDEQYF
len: 14; v_gene: TRBV19; d_gene: NA; abundance: NA; j_gene: TRBJ1-5; CDR3nt: TGTGCCAGCTCCCCCAAGGGGTTAGACCAGCCCCAGCATTTT; CDR3aa: CASSPKGLDQPQHF
len: 14; v_gene: TRBV4-3; d_gene: NA; abundance: NA; j_gene: TRBJ1-2; CDR3nt: TGCGCCAGCAGCCGTTCGGACGGAATCTATGGCTACACCTTC; CDR3aa: CASSRSDGIYGYTF
len: 15; v_gene: TRBV11-2; d_gene: TRBD2; abundance: NA; j_gene: TRBJ2-5; CDR3nt: TGTGCCAGCAGCTTAGTACGGGGGGGCATGGAGACCCAGTACTTC; CDR3aa: CASSLVRGGMETQYF
len: 19; v_gene: TRBV7-8; d_gene: TRBD1; abundance: NA; j_gene: TRBJ2-7; CDR3nt: TGTGCCAGCAGCCAATCCCGGGACAGGGACCGGGTCGGCTCCTACGAGCAGTACTTC; CDR3aa: CASSQSRDRDRVGSYEQYF
len: 14; v_gene: TRBV7-9; d_gene: NA; abundance: NA; j_gene: TRBJ1-5; CDR3nt: TGTGCCAGCAGCTCGCAGGGGAGTGTACAGCCCCAGCATTTT; CDR3aa: CASSSQGSVQPQHF
len: 16; v_gene: TRBV6-5; d_gene: NA; abundance: NA; j_gene: TRBJ1-2; CDR3nt: TGTGCCAGCAGTTATATATTGGCAAACCGAAACTATGGCTACACCTTC; CDR3aa: CASSYILANRNYGYTF
len: 15; v_gene: TRBV6-5; d_gene: TRBD1; abundance: NA; j_gene: TRBJ2-7; CDR3nt: TGTGCCAGCAGTTACTTTTCAGGGGGCCAGTTCGAGCAGTACTTC; CDR3aa: CASSYFSGGQFEQYF
len: 15; v_gene: TRBV5-1; d_gene: TRBD1; abundance: few; j_gene: TRBJ2-7; CDR3nt: TGCGCCAGCAGCGTATACAGGGGGCTCTTCTACGAGCAGTACTTC; CDR3aa: CASSVYRGLFYEQYF
len: 14; v_gene: TRBV28; d_gene: NA; abundance: NA; j_gene: TRBJ1-4; CDR3nt: TGTGCCAGCAGTTCGTCCCTCCAATCTGAAAAACTGTTTTTT; CDR3aa: CASSSSLQSEKLFF
len: 15; v_gene: TRBV5-1; d_gene: TRBD2; abundance: NA; j_gene: TRBJ2-7; CDR3nt: TGCGCCAGCAGCTTGACTAGCGGGGGCCCCCTCGAGCAGTACTTC; CDR3aa: CASSLTSGGPLEQYF
len: 14; v_gene: TRBV5-6; d_gene: NA; abundance: once; j_gene: TRBJ1-4; CDR3nt: TGTGCCAGCAGCTTGGGACCCGGTGGTGAAAAACTGTTTTTT; CDR3aa: CASSLGPGGEKLFF
len: 15; v_gene: TRBV7-6; d_gene: NA; abundance: NA; j_gene: TRBJ2-1; CDR3nt: TGTGCCAGCAGCGAGGGACCCTCGGACTACAATGAGCAGTTCTTC; CDR3aa: CASSEGPSDYNEQFF